This record looks at one T cell receptor (beta chain) sequence and its context. Profiling relied on immunoSEQ multiplex PCR, and the TCRdb table lists in-frame clones only, not all of them. The top ten clones hold 2.6% of a sample with roughly 48,000 clones, 84% of them seen once. The source of the sample is a study of OX40 agonist ivuxolimab in advanced cancers. For the study at large: Ivuxolimab is a fully human IgG2 antibody that activates OX40 (CD134).

V lost 1 base to trimming and J lost 5 bases, with 14 bases between them. The CDR3 covers 15 residues. Germline values: CDR1 SEHNR, CDR2 FQNEAQ (reference sequence). J is TRBJ2-5 and V is TRBV7-9; D might be TRBD1 (6 bases). The input for sequencing was CD4+ or CD8+ T cells sorted from blood, taken in a trial of the OX40 agonist ivuxolimab. The receptor was isolated from an adult with an advanced solid tumor such as melanoma, head and neck, liver or kidney cancer. The CDR3 DNA reads as TGTGCCAGCAGCTTAGGGGCAGGGGAAGGGGAGACCCAGTACTTC. Translating gives CASSLGAGEGETQYF.